Here is one TCR beta chain with its context. Its antigen is unknown. This sample stems from a study of beta chain features in type 1 diabetes. Study overall: The patients were much like the healthy donors in age, gender and cell yields. Study observations and caveats: Insertion counts at VDJ junctions were lower in type 1 diabetes patients, who also showed more deletions there.

Isolated RNA was reverse transcribed in full, so expressed TCRB transcripts were sequenced. Assay: immunoSEQ multiplex PCR; the TCRdb copy retains only in-frame clones and omits some. The sample includes about 930,000 clones, 15% to 20% of them seen just once. The CDR3 runs 16 residues. V was clipped by 0 bases and J by 2 bases; unmatched bases: 4. Germline-derived CDR1 and CDR2 are MNHNY and SVGAGI (reference sequence). This chain links TRBV6-6 with TRBJ2-3, with 8 bases aligning to TRBD2. The sequence came from a young woman in good health. Sequenced material: naive CD4+ T cells from blood. CDR3 protein: CASSYSGLGHTDTQYF. The CDR3 DNA is TGTGCCAGCAGTTACTCGGGACTAGGTCACACAGATACGCAGTATTTT.